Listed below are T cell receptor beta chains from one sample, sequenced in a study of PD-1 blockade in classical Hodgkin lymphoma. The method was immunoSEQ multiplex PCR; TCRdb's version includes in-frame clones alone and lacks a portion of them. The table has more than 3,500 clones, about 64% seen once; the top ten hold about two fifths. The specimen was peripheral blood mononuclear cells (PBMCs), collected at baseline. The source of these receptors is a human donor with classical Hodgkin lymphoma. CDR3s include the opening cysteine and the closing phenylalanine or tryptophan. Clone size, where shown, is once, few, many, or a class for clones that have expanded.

cdr3_aa: CAISESGSGRALAQYF
v_call: TRBV10-3
j_call: TRBJ2-5
clone_size: .

cdr3_aa: CASSGAGVELFF
v_call: TRBV11-2
j_call: TRBJ2-2
clone_size: large

cdr3_aa: CASSPNRGQAEAFF
v_call: TRBV6-5
j_call: TRBJ1-1
clone_size: few

cdr3_aa: CASSLVVYEQPQHF
v_call: TRBV28
j_call: TRBJ1-5
clone_size: .

cdr3_aa: CASSYDRNTEAFF
v_call: TRBV5-4
j_call: TRBJ1-1
clone_size: .

cdr3_aa: CASSLDDRASAGELFF
v_call: TRBV27
j_call: TRBJ2-2
clone_size: .

cdr3_aa: CASSPTGNGYTF
v_call: TRBV7-9
j_call: TRBJ1-2
clone_size: .

cdr3_aa: CASSLGGQGPYEQYF
v_call: TRBV5-4
j_call: TRBJ2-7
clone_size: once

cdr3_aa: CAISESVTLQGAQETQYF
v_call: TRBV10-3
j_call: TRBJ2-5
clone_size: .

cdr3_aa: CASSPGRENEKLFF
v_call: TRBV18
j_call: TRBJ1-4
clone_size: .

cdr3_aa: CASSLGTSGMGAMINEQFF
v_call: TRBV27
j_call: TRBJ2-1
clone_size: few

cdr3_aa: CASSPGPVEKLFF
v_call: TRBV27
j_call: TRBJ1-4
clone_size: .

cdr3_aa: CASSSDREGKAFF
v_call: TRBV27
j_call: TRBJ1-1
clone_size: .

cdr3_aa: CAWSVLYSNQPQHF
v_call: TRBV30
j_call: TRBJ1-5
clone_size: .

cdr3_aa: CASSLPSPNTEAFF
v_call: TRBV7-1
j_call: TRBJ1-1
clone_size: once

cdr3_aa: CASSQDLAGRIYGYTF
v_call: TRBV4-1
j_call: TRBJ1-2
clone_size: .

cdr3_aa: CASTLTSGDYNEQFF
v_call: TRBV19
j_call: TRBJ2-1
clone_size: few

cdr3_aa: CASSYDRVRPQHF
v_call: TRBV6-5
j_call: TRBJ1-5
clone_size: .

cdr3_aa: CASSFGLDSGHEQFF
v_call: TRBV7-9
j_call: TRBJ2-1
clone_size: .

cdr3_aa: CASAAHSTDTQYF
v_call: TRBV9
j_call: TRBJ2-3
clone_size: .

cdr3_aa: CASSPPGRLSSGNTIYF
v_call: TRBV18
j_call: TRBJ1-3
clone_size: large

cdr3_aa: CASSYSLNYGYTF
v_call: TRBV6-5
j_call: TRBJ1-2
clone_size: .

cdr3_aa: CASSEGRLGETQYF
v_call: TRBV2
j_call: TRBJ2-5
clone_size: .

cdr3_aa: CASLVGEFGGQFF
v_call: TRBV6-1
j_call: TRBJ2-1
clone_size: .

cdr3_aa: CAWSTGTGSYEQYF
v_call: TRBV30
j_call: TRBJ2-7
clone_size: once

cdr3_aa: CASSARGTGRYYGSYEQYF
v_call: TRBV13
j_call: TRBJ2-7
clone_size: .

cdr3_aa: CASSHTDGEKLFF
v_call: TRBV10-1
j_call: TRBJ1-4
clone_size: few

cdr3_aa: CASSFHSGHDYGYTF
v_call: TRBV7-2
j_call: TRBJ1-2
clone_size: .

cdr3_aa: CASSGTSSLEQYF
v_call: TRBV19
j_call: TRBJ2-7
clone_size: .